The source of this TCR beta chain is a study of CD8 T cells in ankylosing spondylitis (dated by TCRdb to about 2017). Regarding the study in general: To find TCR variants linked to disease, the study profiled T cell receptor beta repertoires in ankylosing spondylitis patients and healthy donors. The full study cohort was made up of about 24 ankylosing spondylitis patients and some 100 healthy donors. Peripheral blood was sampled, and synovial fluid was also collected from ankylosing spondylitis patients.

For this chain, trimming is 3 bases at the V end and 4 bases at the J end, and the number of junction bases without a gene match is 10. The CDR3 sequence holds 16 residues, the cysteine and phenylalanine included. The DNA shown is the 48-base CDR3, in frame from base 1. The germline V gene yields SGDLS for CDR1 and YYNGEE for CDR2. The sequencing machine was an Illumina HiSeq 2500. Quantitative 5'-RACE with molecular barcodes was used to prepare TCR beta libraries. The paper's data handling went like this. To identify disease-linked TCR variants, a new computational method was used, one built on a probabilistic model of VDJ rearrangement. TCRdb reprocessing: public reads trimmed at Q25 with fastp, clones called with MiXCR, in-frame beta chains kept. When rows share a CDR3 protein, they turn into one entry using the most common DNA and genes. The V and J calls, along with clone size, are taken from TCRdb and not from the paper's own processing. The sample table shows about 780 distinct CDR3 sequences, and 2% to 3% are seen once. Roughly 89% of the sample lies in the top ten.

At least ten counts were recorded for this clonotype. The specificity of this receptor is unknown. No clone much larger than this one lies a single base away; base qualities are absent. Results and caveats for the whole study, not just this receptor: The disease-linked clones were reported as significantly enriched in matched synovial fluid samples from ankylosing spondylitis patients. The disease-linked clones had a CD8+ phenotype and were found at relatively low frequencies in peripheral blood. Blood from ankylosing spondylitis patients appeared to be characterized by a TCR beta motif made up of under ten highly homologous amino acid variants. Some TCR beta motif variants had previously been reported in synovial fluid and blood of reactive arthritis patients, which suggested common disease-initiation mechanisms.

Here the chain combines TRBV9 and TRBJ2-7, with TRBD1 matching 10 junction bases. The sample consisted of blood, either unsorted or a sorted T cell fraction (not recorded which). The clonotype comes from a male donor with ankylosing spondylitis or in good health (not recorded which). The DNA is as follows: TGTGCCAGCAGCGACCGAAGGGACAGGGGAGAGTACGAGCAGTACTTC. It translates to CASSDRRDRGEYEQYF. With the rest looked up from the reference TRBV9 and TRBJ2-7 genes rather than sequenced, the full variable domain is DSGVTQTPKHLITATGQRVTLRCSPRSGDLSVYWYQQSLDQGLQFLIQYYNGEERAKGNILERFSAQQFPDLHSELNLSSLELGDSALYFCASSDRRDRGEYEQYFGPGTRLTVT.